The text below deals with one TCR beta chain. The data were taken from a study of T cells in Graves' hyperthyroidism and ophthalmopathy. Regions amplified from RNA transcripts were the TCR beta CDR3 regions. The HTBI primer set was used in a first-round RT-PCR of the TCR CDR3. A single record per CDR3 protein comes from TCRdb applying MiXCR to the multiplex PCR reads. This table holds under 250,000 distinct CDR3 sequences, approximately 24% found once. From germline, CDR1 is MNHEY and CDR2 SVGEGT. The V end was cut by 7 bases, the J end by 5 bases, with 20 bases between. This CDR3 is built from 15 residues.

This chain uses TRBV6-2 or TRBV6-3 with TRBJ2-5, with D possibly called TRBD1 or TRBD2 (5 bases each). The sequencing sample was made of blood. The receptor's source is a woman in her 40s with Graves' ophthalmopathy. The DNA of the CDR3 is TGTGCCAGCACTATTACCCCCTTTGGGGGTGAGACCCAGTACTTC. Its protein is CASTITPFGGETQYF.